This is a list of T cell receptor beta chains from one sample in a study of long-term antiretroviral therapy in people with HIV. Profiling relied on immunoSEQ multiplex PCR, and the TCRdb table lists in-frame clones only, not all of them. The data show approximately 20,000 clones, with roughly four fifths seen just once and about 12% held by the top ten. The source was unsorted PBMCs, collected around 1.7 years before starting antiretroviral therapy. Source of these receptors: a woman aged 40 to 55 with HIV. The CDR3 runs from the conserved cysteine through the conserved F or W. D genes are given only for firm matches. Expanded clones are given a class, and other clones once, few, many or no size at all.

cdr3_nt: TGTGCCAGCAGCTTAGTTGTGGATTTCTATGGCTACACCTTC; cdr3_aa: CASSLVVDFYGYTF; clone_size: .; d_call: .; j_call: TRBJ1-2; v_call: TRBV7-9
cdr3_nt: TGTGCCAGCAGCTATACCATAGGTGAAGCTTTCTTT; cdr3_aa: CASSYTIGEAFF; clone_size: once; d_call: .; j_call: TRBJ1-1; v_call: TRBV7-9
cdr3_nt: TGTGCCAGCAGCCCAGCCGGACGGAACAATCAGCCCCAGCATTTT; cdr3_aa: CASSPAGRNNQPQHF; clone_size: .; d_call: .; j_call: TRBJ1-5; v_call: TRBV7-2
cdr3_nt: TGTGCCAGCAGCCTTAACCCCGGAGATACGCAGTATTTT; cdr3_aa: CASSLNPGDTQYF; clone_size: .; d_call: .; j_call: TRBJ2-3; v_call: TRBV11-3
cdr3_nt: TGTGCCAGCAGATCCCGAGGGGGGACAGGGGGTATCAATGAGCAGTTCTTC; cdr3_aa: CASRSRGGTGGINEQFF; clone_size: .; d_call: TRBD1; j_call: TRBJ2-1; v_call: TRBV7-2
cdr3_nt: TGTGCCAGCAGCTTAGGCCCGGGAGGGGATGGCTACACCTTC; cdr3_aa: CASSLGPGGDGYTF; clone_size: .; d_call: .; j_call: TRBJ1-2; v_call: TRBV13
cdr3_nt: TGTGCCAGCAGCACACACGGAAATGAAAAACTGTTTTTT; cdr3_aa: CASSTHGNEKLFF; clone_size: .; d_call: .; j_call: TRBJ1-4; v_call: TRBV7-9
cdr3_nt: TGTGCCAGCAGCTTAGCGCGGCGGGGGGAAGATACGCAGTATTTT; cdr3_aa: CASSLARRGEDTQYF; clone_size: .; d_call: TRBD2; j_call: TRBJ2-3; v_call: TRBV7-2
cdr3_nt: TGCGCCAGCAGCTTGCCGGGGGGATACAATGAGCAGTTCTTC; cdr3_aa: CASSLPGGYNEQFF; clone_size: few; d_call: TRBD2; j_call: TRBJ2-1; v_call: TRBV5-1
cdr3_nt: TGTGCCTGGACCCGACAGGACTCCTACGAGCAGTACTTC; cdr3_aa: CAWTRQDSYEQYF; clone_size: .; d_call: .; j_call: TRBJ2-7; v_call: TRBV30
cdr3_nt: TGCGCCAGCAGTACCGGGACCGTTAGCTCCTATAATTCACCCCTCCACTTT; cdr3_aa: CASSTGTVSSYNSPLHF; clone_size: once; d_call: .; j_call: TRBJ1-6; v_call: TRBV5-1
cdr3_nt: TGTGCCAGCAGCTTAATTTCAGGGGCCCACGAGCAGTACTTC; cdr3_aa: CASSLISGAHEQYF; clone_size: .; d_call: .; j_call: TRBJ2-7; v_call: TRBV11-3
cdr3_nt: TGTGCCAGCAGTCCCCCGGGAGCTCAGAAAGAGCAGTACTTC; cdr3_aa: CASSPPGAQKEQYF; clone_size: .; d_call: .; j_call: TRBJ2-7; v_call: TRBV6-6
cdr3_nt: TGTGCCAGCAGCTTCTACAATGAGCAGTTCTTC; cdr3_aa: CASSFYNEQFF; clone_size: .; d_call: .; j_call: TRBJ2-1; v_call: TRBV5-4
cdr3_nt: TGTGCCAGCTCCAGCCGGGGGGATGAAGCTTTCTTT; cdr3_aa: CASSSRGDEAFF; clone_size: .; d_call: .; j_call: TRBJ1-1; v_call: TRBV11-3
cdr3_nt: TGCGCCAGCAGCTTGTACGGGACAGGGAGCTCACCCCTCCACTTT; cdr3_aa: CASSLYGTGSSPLHF; clone_size: once; d_call: TRBD1; j_call: TRBJ1-6; v_call: TRBV5-1
cdr3_nt: TGCGCCAGCGGCCAGGGTTTGAGTGCAACTAATGAAAAACTGTTTTTT; cdr3_aa: CASGQGLSATNEKLFF; clone_size: .; d_call: .; j_call: TRBJ1-4; v_call: TRBV5-1
cdr3_nt: TGTGCCAGCAGTCCTAATCGGGTATACGAGCAGTACTTC; cdr3_aa: CASSPNRVYEQYF; clone_size: .; d_call: .; j_call: TRBJ2-7; v_call: TRBV6-5
cdr3_nt: TGTGCCAGCAGCCGGGTAGCGGGAGAGGTGGATACGCAGTATTTT; cdr3_aa: CASSRVAGEVDTQYF; clone_size: .; d_call: TRBD2; j_call: TRBJ2-3; v_call: TRBV27
cdr3_nt: TGCGCCAGCAGCCCTGAGGGGGCTGGGGAGCAGTACTTC; cdr3_aa: CASSPEGAGEQYF; clone_size: .; d_call: TRBD1; j_call: TRBJ2-7; v_call: TRBV4-1
cdr3_nt: TGTGCCAGCAGTATCACTGGGGTGAACACTGAAGCTTTCTTT; cdr3_aa: CASSITGVNTEAFF; clone_size: .; d_call: .; j_call: TRBJ1-1; v_call: TRBV6-6
cdr3_nt: TGTGCCAGCAGCTACAGCCTCGGGGGCCTCGAGACCCAGTACTTC; cdr3_aa: CASSYSLGGLETQYF; clone_size: .; d_call: .; j_call: TRBJ2-5; v_call: TRBV5-4